Listed below are T cell receptor beta chains from one sample, sequenced in a study of blood T cell repertoires in COVID-19. Measured with immunoSEQ multiplex PCR; TCRdb has only the in-frame clones, and not every one. This table holds some 400,000 clones, about 90% found once. The sequencing sample was made of PBMCs or T cells enriched from blood (not recorded which). The receptors derive from a woman aged 25 to 39 who had recovered from COVID-19. CDR3s include the opening cysteine and the closing phenylalanine or tryptophan. D genes are given only for firm matches.

j_call | v_call | d_call | cdr3_aa
TRBJ2-7 | TRBV6-5 | . | CASRLQHLPYEQYF
TRBJ2-2 | TRBV9 | TRBD2 | CASSVALAGVNTGELFF
TRBJ1-2 | TRBV28 | . | CASSASNYGYTF
TRBJ2-7 | TRBV11-1 | TRBD1 | CASSTGLGQISYEQYF
TRBJ1-1 | TRBV9 | TRBD1 | CASSVDQGATEAFF
TRBJ2-1 | TRBV19 | TRBD2 | CASNPRGLAGGSSYNEQFF
TRBJ1-1 | TRBV7-6 | TRBD1 | CASSRLRGLGTEAFF
TRBJ2-1 | TRBV29-1 | TRBD1 | CSASDRGLYNEQFF
TRBJ2-3 | TRBV13 | . | CASSHRRDTDTQYF
TRBJ2-7 | TRBV5-1 | TRBD1 | CASSLDRTGPYEQYF
TRBJ2-1 | TRBV5-1 | TRBD2 | CASSSPGLAGGNYNEQFF
TRBJ2-7 | TRBV6-5 | . | CASSRGGSNEQYF
TRBJ2-6 | TRBV5-1 | . | CASSLVGGQGSGANVLTF
TRBJ2-1 | TRBV15 | . | CATSRALVPYNEQFF
TRBJ2-7 | TRBV5-1 | TRBD1 | CASSLDGQGPYEQYF
TRBJ1-2 | TRBV6-4 | . | CASSAGSTPNYGYTF
TRBJ1-4 | TRBV6-6 | TRBD1 | CASSLRQGGTNEKLFF
TRBJ2-1 | TRBV28 | . | CASSLGRANEQFF
TRBJ1-2 | TRBV7-9 | . | CASSVDNPRDGYTF
TRBJ2-5 | TRBV28 | . | CASGDRNQETQYF
TRBJ1-5 | TRBV7-9 | . | CASSLSGNQPQHF
TRBJ1-5 | TRBV19 | . | CASSDPTGLGNQPQHF
TRBJ2-7 | TRBV4-2 | TRBD2 | CASSNFLSGAHSYEQYF
TRBJ1-2 | TRBV7-9 | TRBD1 | CASSLVSTGAYGYTF
TRBJ2-7 | TRBV21-1 | . | CASTQKGDRDEQYF
TRBJ2-3 | TRBV28 | TRBD2 | CASPRLAGEVDTQYF
TRBJ2-2 | TRBV5-8 | TRBD1 | CASSSGQGGLDGELFF
TRBJ1-1 | TRBV19 | TRBD1 | CASHTGQGVTEAFF
TRBJ1-3 | TRBV6-5 | . | CASTGRVSGNTIYF
TRBJ1-2 | TRBV29-1 | TRBD1 | CSVDKTRDRGLDGYTF
TRBJ1-6 | TRBV6-6 | . | CASSDRSSNSPLHF
TRBJ1-5 | TRBV6-1 | . | CASSERPGLSNQPQHF
TRBJ2-1 | TRBV10-3 | TRBD2 | CAISGTSGGNEQFF
TRBJ2-2 | TRBV16 | TRBD1 | CASSLGQEGTGELFF
TRBJ2-3 | TRBV5-1 | . | CASSFLSTDTQYF
TRBJ1-4 | TRBV9 | TRBD1 | CASSAPPGQPNEKLFF
TRBJ2-1 | TRBV9 | TRBD2 | CASSVAGGGDEQFF
TRBJ2-5 | TRBV7-9 | . | CASSPTDRRQETQYF
TRBJ1-4 | TRBV10-3 | . | CAIRDSGRGFEKLFF
TRBJ1-2 | TRBV18 | . | CASSRNLDRTNYGYTF
TRBJ1-5 | TRBV6-5 | . | CATQVSNQPQHF
TRBJ2-2 | TRBV30 | . | CAWSRSNTGELFF